One T cell receptor (beta chain) is described in this entry. What it binds is unknown. V gave up 1 base and J gave up 5 bases, with 8 bases separating them. The CDR3 sequence is 12 residues long. Germline assignment: CDR1 GTSNPN and CDR2 SVGIG (reference sequence). The data were obtained in a study of beta chain features in type 1 diabetes. Study-wide results and limits: When Type 1 diabetes patients were examined, their TCRB CDR3s proved moderately but significantly shorter in all four CD4+ subsets.

A CD45RO/CCR7/CD25/CD127/CD95/CD27 panel sorted naive, central memory, regulatory and stem cell-like memory CD4+ cells. Expressed TCRB transcripts were sequenced because the isolated RNA had all been reverse transcribed beforehand. Libraries were prepared by immunoSEQ multiplex PCR; TCRdb keeps only in-frame clonotypes and omits some of them. The sample yields 250,000 to 350,000 clones, 14% to 15% seen once. The sequence derives from a man between 18 and 35 years old with type 1 diabetes. The J gene is TRBJ1-2, the V gene TRBV30; the D is unclear. Material: naive CD4+ T cells from blood. CDR3 protein: CAWSAPGYGYTF. CDR3 in DNA: TGTGCCTGGAGTGCGCCGGGGTATGGCTACACCTTC. Variable domain in full (rest from reference TRBV30 and TRBJ1-2): SQTIHQWPATLVQPVGSPLSLECTVEGTSNPNLYWYRQAAGRGLQLLFYSVGIGQISSEVPQNLSASRPQDRQFILSSKKLLLSDSGFYLCAWSAPGYGYTFGSGTRLTVV.